Listed below are T cell receptor beta chains from one sample, sequenced in a study of blood T cell repertoires in COVID-19. Data came from immunoSEQ multiplex PCR; TCRdb stores just in-frame clones and leaves some out. There are under 95,000 clones in the sample; around four fifths occur only once, and about an eighth lies in the top ten. Sequenced sample: peripheral blood. Every receptor here comes from a human donor in a cohort sampled during active COVID-19. CDR3s include the opening cysteine and the closing phenylalanine or tryptophan.

V	J	CDR3
TRBV7-2	TRBJ2-3	CASSFVGGTTDTQYF
TRBV11-2	TRBJ2-7	CASSLPGLAAYEQYF
TRBV7-9	TRBJ2-3	CASSLTGGTDTQYF
TRBV28	TRBJ1-2	CASSSQASGYTF
TRBV4-2	TRBJ2-5	CASSRPAGTSGQETQYF
TRBV3-1/TRBV3-2	TRBJ1-5	CASSQGTGFSNQPQHF
TRBV4-1	TRBJ2-3	CASSQSLQGATTDTQYF
TRBV5-1	TRBJ2-4	CASSLGVVKNIQYF
TRBV5-1	TRBJ2-7	CASSLGAPGLSSYEQYF
TRBV20-1	TRBJ1-2	CSASRGGLGYTF
TRBV19	TRBJ2-5	CASMEQETQYF
TRBV19	TRBJ1-5	CASRDQGAALLSNQPQHF
TRBV28	TRBJ1-2	CASSFGPGKNYGYTF
TRBV27	TRBJ2-7	CASSSQGNEQYF
TRBV5-4	TRBJ2-3	CASSLRTETDTQYF